This entry lists 19 T cell receptor beta chains sequenced from one sample in a study of blood T cells in healthy people across ages. For the second PCR, which ran for about 7 to 11 cycles, a sample-barcoded 5' primer and a J-beta primer mix were used. MiXCR, run by TCRdb on the 5' RACE reads, gives a single entry per CDR3 protein. Of around 800,000 distinct CDR3 sequences in the sample, more than 35% are singletons; the top ten hold around a sixth. Sequenced sample: blood. The receptors come from an elderly man in good health.

This clonotype was recorded a few times. The rearrangement uses TRBV11-2 and TRBJ2-1; 9 bases line up with TRBD1. With V trimmed by 5 bases and J by 5 bases, 10 bases remained unmatched. The CDR3 contains 16 residues. Germline V lookup: CDR1 SGHAT, CDR2 FQNNGV. This chain's CDR3 is CASSAPGTGRDNEQFF. CDR3 sequence (DNA): TGTGCCAGCAGCGCTCCCGGGACAGGGCGCGACAATGAGCAGTTCTTC.

This chain connects TRBV15 to TRBJ2-2; D might be TRBD1 or TRBD2, each matching 5 bases. V was pared by 4 bases and J by 0 bases, with 15 bases between. Germline CDR1 reads LNHNV; CDR2 reads YYDKDF (reference sequence). The CDR3 totals 17 residues. CDR3 loop: CATSTQLLGPNTGELFF. DNA for the CDR3: TGTGCCACCAGCACCCAACTGCTGGGACCGAACACCGGGGAGCTGTTTTTT.

The rearrangement uses TRBV5-1 and TRBJ2-7; 7 nucleotides align to TRBD2. The CDR3 has 14 amino acids. Germline loops: CDR1 SGHRS, CDR2 YFSETQ. V lost 5 bases and J lost 0; bases outside the gene matches: 5. In nucleotides, the CDR3 is TGCGCCAGCAGTATCGGGGGGACCTCCTACGAGCAGTACTTC. This codes for CASSIGGTSYEQYF.

Notes on this clonotype: A read error is possible here, since a much larger clone lies one base away. The chain recombines TRBV20-1 with TRBJ2-7; D is ambiguous. The germline V gene encodes CDR1 DFQATT and CDR2 SNEGSKA (reference sequence). The length of the CDR3 is 13 residues. V gave up 2 bases and J gave up 6 bases, with 14 bases separating them. CDR3 amino acids: CSARQTATCEQYF. The CDR3, as DNA: TGCAGTGCTAGACAGACCGCTACCTGCGAGCAGTACTTC.

To note about this clonotype: One junction end does not reproduce the germline sequence, and a read error may be involved. The chain employs TRBV12-3 or TRBV12-4 and TRBJ1-2, with D possibly matching TRBD1 (5 bases). The CDR3 has 15 residues. CDR3 nucleotide sequence: TGCGCCAGCAGTGTGACCGGGACTACAAACTATGGCTACACCTTC. This sequence encodes CASSVTGTTNYGYTF.

The chain couples TRBV5-5 to TRBJ2-2, with D possibly being TRBD1 (6 bases). V lost 0 bases and J lost 7, with 10 bases in between. The CDR3 extends over 14 amino acids. Germline V gene data show CDR1 as SGHKS and CDR2 as YYEKEE (reference sequence). As DNA, the CDR3 is TGTGCCAGCAGCTTGGATAGGGGACACGGGGAGCTGTTTTTT. Translated, it gives CASSLDRGHGELFF.

This chain's CDR3 is CATRGAPEQFF. CDR3 nucleotide sequence: TGTGCCACCCGGGGCGCCCCCGAGCAGTTCTTC. The rearrangement links TRBV28 to TRBJ2-1, with D perhaps matching TRBD1 or TRBD2 (5 bases each). The CDR3 has 11 residues. V was pared by 10 bases and J by 10 bases, with 14 bases between. CDR1 is MDHEN and CDR2 is SYDVKM in the germline V gene.

This clonotype was found a few times. This chain joins TRBV20-1 and TRBJ2-5, with D tentatively TRBD2 (6 bases). Trimming took 5 bases from V and 5 from J, leaving 21 bases between them. The CDR3 loop spans 15 amino acids. CDR1 and CDR2 (germline): DFQATT, SNEGSKA (reference sequence). In DNA, the CDR3 is TGCAGTGCTCACATCGGTTTCGGGAGATCGGAGACCCAGTACTTC. Translation: CSAHIGFGRSETQYF.

V is TRBV18 and J is TRBJ2-1; TRBD1 matches 7 bases. The germline V gene encodes CDR1 KGHSH and CDR2 LQKENI. After removal of 2 bases from V and 7 bases from J, the junction contained 5 bases not matched to a gene. The CDR3 spans 14 residues. The CDR3 DNA is TGTGCCAGCTCACCAGATGTGACAGGGAATGAGCAGTTCTTC. This sequence encodes CASSPDVTGNEQFF. Together with reference TRBV18 and TRBJ2-1, the CDR3 gives the full variable domain: NAGVMQNPRHLVRRRGQEARLRCSPMKGHSHVYWYRQLPEEGLKFMVYLQKENIIDESGMPKERFSAEFPKEGPSILRIQQVVRGDSAAYFCASSPDVTGNEQFFGPGTRLTVL.

Here the CDR3 reads CASSSGPSNSGELFF. The CDR3 DNA reads as TGTGCCAGCTCTTCGGGTCCCAGTAACTCCGGGGAGCTGTTTTTT. The rearrangement joins TRBV7-3 to TRBJ2-2; unclear D gene. Germline CDR1 SGHTA, CDR2 FQGTGA. Between the trimmed V and J ends, which lost 8 bases and 6 bases, there was a span of 19 bases. The CDR3 consists of 15 residues.

This clonotype was counted a few times. V is TRBV6-6 and J is TRBJ2-7, with 12 nucleotides matching TRBD2. CDR3 length: 16 amino acids. The trim removed 5 bases at V and 1 base at J, leaving 6 bases unmatched. The germline gives CDR1 MNHNY, CDR2 SVGAGI (reference sequence). The CDR3 DNA follows: TGTGCCAGCAGTCCCTGGACTAGCGGGAAATCCTACGAGCAGTACTTC. Residues: CASSPWTSGKSYEQYF.

This clonotype was seen a handful of times. The chain carries TRBV10-3 and TRBJ1-2, with D possibly TRBD1 on 5 matching bases. This CDR3 is built from 15 residues. V lost 0 bases, J lost 4 bases, and 12 bases lay in between. CDR1 and CDR2 (germline): ENHRY, SYGVKD. CDR3 bases: TGTGCCATCAGTGAGTCGGGGACCCTCCTCTATGGCTACACCTTC. As protein: CAISESGTLLYGYTF.

This clonotype has more than one count but fewer than ten. J is TRBJ1-2 and V is TRBV7-3; D uncertain. Trimming removed 4 bases from V and 6 bases from J, with 15 bases in between. The CDR3 loop spans 14 amino acids. Germline V gene sequence: CDR1 SGHTA, CDR2 FQGTGA. CDR3 in DNA: TGTGCCAGCAGCTCCGATCTTTGGGGAGATGGCTACACCTTC. This codes for CASSSDLWGDGYTF.

The genes are TRBV7-2 and TRBJ2-7, with TRBD2 matching over 9 bases. Germline values: CDR1 SGHTA, CDR2 FQGNSA. The CDR3 loop spans 17 amino acids. The V and J ends lost 0 bases and 6 bases, in that order; junction bases with no gene match: 12. CDR3 amino acids: CASSLANLRGRGFEQYF. In nucleotides, the CDR3 is TGTGCCAGCAGCTTAGCGAACCTACGCGGGAGGGGTTTCGAGCAGTACTTC.

This chain uses TRBV18 with TRBJ2-5; 12 bases are a match to TRBD2. Germline lookup yields CDR1 KGHSH and CDR2 LQKENI. The length of the CDR3 is 16 residues. Germline trimming cut 1 base from V and 11 bases from J; bases unmatched to any gene: 11. The chain's CDR3 is CASSPLTSGSAAEQYF. The CDR3 DNA follows: TGTGCCAGCTCACCACTGACTAGCGGGAGCGCTGCTGAGCAGTACTTC.

This clonotype has more than one count but fewer than ten. The chain recombines TRBV24-1 with TRBJ2-5; the D call may be TRBD1 or TRBD2 (5 bases each). The germline CDR1 and CDR2 sequences are KGHDR and SFDVKD. Trimming stripped 10 bases from V and 4 bases from J, with 21 bases between. The CDR3 is 15 residues long. The CDR3 protein is CATTDPSSGAETQYF. The CDR3 DNA reads as TGTGCCACTACCGATCCTAGTTCCGGGGCAGAGACCCAGTACTTC.

The genes are TRBV2 and TRBJ1-1; D uncertain. V shed 3 bases and J shed 4 bases, with 12 bases lying between them. From germline, CDR1 is SNHLY and CDR2 FYNNEI. The CDR3 covers 14 residues. The DNA of the CDR3 is TGTGCCAGCAGTGATTCGGGTGGAGGCACTGAAGCTTTCTTT. It codes for CASSDSGGGTEAFF.

To note about this clonotype: A junction end diverges from the germline sequence, so it may reflect a read error. V is TRBV28 and J is TRBJ1-1; D is unresolved. Germline V gene data show CDR1 as MDHEN and CDR2 as SYDVKM. CDR3 length: 12 residues. The CDR3 loop is CASGFISTEAFF. In DNA, the CDR3 is TGTGCCAGCGGTTTCATTAGTACTGAAGCTTTCTTT. The full variable domain, in which reference TRBV28 and TRBJ1-1 provide the parts outside the CDR3, is DVKVTQSSRYLVKRTGEKVFLECVQDMDHENMFWYRQDPGLGLRLIYFSYDVKMKEKGDIPEGYSVSREKKERFSLILESASTNQTSMYLCASGFISTEAFFGQGTRLTVV.

This chain uses TRBV20-1 with TRBJ1-1; perhaps TRBD1 as D (6 bases). V lost 0 bases and J 0 bases, leaving 11 bases between the germline ends. Germline-derived CDR1 and CDR2 are DFQATT and SNEGSKA (reference sequence). CDR3 length: 15 residues. Here the CDR3 DNA reads TGCAGTGCTAGAGACGCAGGGGAACTGAACACTGAAGCTTTCTTT. Amino acid sequence: CSARDAGELNTEAFF.